This T cell receptor (beta chain) was observed in a study of T cell responses to AZD1222 COVID-19 vaccine. V lost 10 bases and J 11 bases, leaving 23 bases between the germline ends. This CDR3 is built from 13 residues. CDR1 MDHEN and CDR2 SYDVKM come from the germline V gene. Only in-frame clones appear in the TCRdb table, and some are missing; sequencing was by immunoSEQ multiplex PCR. The table shows 100,000 to 150,000 clones, with more than 85% occurring only once. This receptor was obtained from an adult in good health. The material was peripheral blood, obtained on day 0 of AZD1222 vaccination. This chain joins TRBV28 and TRBJ1-2, with D maybe TRBD1 (5 bases). CDR3 bases: TGTGCCACCCGGTTCGGGGCCCGCCTCGGGTACACCTTC. Translated, it gives CATRFGARLGYTF.